These 32 T cell receptor beta chains came from one sample sequenced in a study of blood T cell repertoires in COVID-19. Generated by immunoSEQ multiplex PCR, the TCRdb table keeps only in-frame clones and is missing some. Here the sample spans over 100,000 clones, roughly 91% being singletons. Sequencing input: peripheral blood. The receptors were gathered from a human donor in a cohort sampled during active COVID-19.

The chain uses TRBV12-3 or TRBV12-4 and TRBJ2-1, with D hard to call. The CDR3 extends over 11 amino acids. Deletions cut 8 bases from V and 3 bases from J, with 5 bases between. DNA for the CDR3: TGTGCCAGCGGCTTCTACAATGAGCAGTTCTTC. Its translation: CASGFYNEQFF.

This clone appeared once. This sequence joins TRBV4-1 and TRBJ2-1, with 7 bases matching TRBD2. CDR1 is MGHRA, CDR2 YSYEKL, per germline. The V segment lost 8 bases and the J segment 9 bases; nucleotides outside the gene matches: 16. The CDR3 covers 15 residues. CDR3 DNA: TGCGCCAGCGCGGCGGCGGGAGCGGGTTTCGGTGAGCAGTTCTTC. Its translation is CASAAAGAGFGEQFF.

This sequence joins TRBV11-2 and TRBJ2-7, with 9 bases aligning to TRBD1. Germline lookup yields CDR1 SGHAT and CDR2 FQNNGV. This CDR3 spans 16 amino acids. Unmatched junction bases numbered 10, after V lost 5 bases and J lost 2 bases. Written as DNA, the CDR3 is TGTGCCAGCAGCCTATATTCCGGGACAGGGCCCTACGAGCAGTACTTC. Translating it yields CASSLYSGTGPYEQYF.

V usage is TRBV28 and J usage is TRBJ1-5; D is possibly TRBD1 (6 bases). V was trimmed by 7 bases and J by 5 bases, leaving 9 bases between them. The CDR3 loop spans 12 amino acids. CDR1 MDHEN and CDR2 SYDVKM come from the germline V gene. The CDR3 sequence: CASTKGDQPQHF. DNA of the CDR3: TGTGCCAGCACTAAGGGGGATCAGCCCCAGCATTTT.

The V gene is TRBV28, the J gene TRBJ2-3, with 11 bases fitting TRBD2. V lost 6 bases to trimming and J lost 1 base; unmatched junction nucleotides: 9. From germline, CDR1 is MDHEN and CDR2 SYDVKM. The CDR3 is 17 amino acids. CDR3: CASSLRTSGYRTDTQYF. The CDR3 nucleotides read TGTGCCAGCAGCCTAAGGACTAGCGGGTACCGCACAGATACGCAGTATTTT.

The chain joins TRBV18 to TRBJ2-6; D is undetermined. CDR3 length: 15 residues. Trimming left V 4 bases short and J 0 bases short, with 7 bases between. Per germline, CDR1 KGHSH and CDR2 LQKENI. CDR3 DNA sequence: TGTGCCAGCTCACTTGCGCCCTCTGGGGCCAACGTCCTGACTTTC. Its protein product is CASSLAPSGANVLTF.

CDR3 coding DNA: TGTGCCAGCAGCGTAGCTTCGGTGACCTACGAGCAGTACTTC. Translated, it gives CASSVASVTYEQYF. The chain recombines TRBV9 with TRBJ2-7; D gene unclear. The CDR3 sequence is 14 residues long. Between the trimmed V and J ends, which lost 0 bases and 2 bases, there was a span of 9 bases. Germline loops: CDR1 SGDLS, CDR2 YYNGEE.

The chain joins TRBV7-2 to TRBJ1-2, with 9 bases aligning to TRBD1. CDR1 and CDR2 (germline): SGHTA, FQGNSA. This CDR3 is built from 13 residues. Trimming at V came to 5 bases and at J to 7 bases, leaving 5 bases not matched to a gene. The CDR3 is CASSTGQGTGYTF. The DNA for the CDR3 is TGTGCCAGCAGCACGGGACAGGGCACTGGCTACACCTTC.

This clone was seen just once. The chain has TRBV19 and TRBJ2-5, with D maybe TRBD2 (5 bases). The germline V gene encodes CDR1 LNHDA and CDR2 SQIVND (reference sequence). CDR3 length equals 15 residues. Trimming cost V 3 bases and J 2 bases, with 13 bases left between them. The CDR3 bases are TGTGCCAGTAGTATTCTTGGACTCCCTCAAGAGACCCAGTACTTC. This codes for CASSILGLPQETQYF.

The chain joins TRBV5-1 to TRBJ1-1; no firm D call. The CDR3 is made up of 12 amino acids. V was trimmed by 3 bases and J by 8 bases, leaving 11 bases between them. Germline CDR1 SGHRS, CDR2 YFSETQ. CDR3: CASSSGLSEAFF. As DNA, the CDR3 is TGCGCCAGCAGCTCAGGACTGTCCGAAGCTTTCTTT.

The chain recombines TRBV5-1 with TRBJ2-5, with a weak D call TRBD2 (6 bases). Germline loops: CDR1 SGHRS, CDR2 YFSETQ. The CDR3 extends over 16 amino acids. Trimming cost V 0 bases and J 4 bases, with 16 bases left between them. CDR3 DNA sequence: TGCGCCAGCAGCTTGGAGCCGGGACTTCGCACAGAGACCCAGTACTTC. Its translation: CASSLEPGLRTETQYF. Together with reference TRBV5-1 and TRBJ2-5, the CDR3 gives the full variable domain: KAGVTQTPRYLIKTRGQQVTLSCSPISGHRSVSWYQQTPGQGLQFLFEYFSETQRNKGNFPGRFSGRQFSNSRSEMNVSTLELGDSALYLCASSLEPGLRTETQYFGPGTRLLVL.

The chain employs TRBV28 and TRBJ2-7, with 8 bases aligning to TRBD1. V dropped 11 bases and J dropped 3; count of bases not matched to a gene: 9. Germline lookup yields CDR1 MDHEN and CDR2 SYDVKM. CDR3 size: 13 residues. The CDR3 bases are TGTGCCGGGGCAGGGGGCTTAAGCTACGAGCAGTACTTC. This codes for CAGAGGLSYEQYF.

The CDR3 DNA follows: TGTGCCAGCAGTACCGACAGGGTTGGCTACACCTTC. Its protein product is CASSTDRVGYTF. V is TRBV28 and J is TRBJ1-2; 7 nucleotides align to TRBD1. V lost 5 bases and J lost 7; bases outside the gene matches: 4. This CDR3 contains 12 residues. In germline, CDR1 is MDHEN, CDR2 SYDVKM.

The chain couples TRBV7-3 to TRBJ2-1, with 8 bases aligning to TRBD1. This CDR3 region has 13 residues. The V segment lost 3 bases and the J segment 6 bases; nucleotides outside the gene matches: 1. Germline V gives CDR1 SGHTA, CDR2 FQGTGA. CDR3: CASSFTGGNEQFF. The DNA of the CDR3 is TGTGCCAGCAGCTTTACAGGGGGCAATGAGCAGTTCTTC.

The rearrangement joins TRBV7-9 to TRBJ1-4; D ambiguous. This CDR3 region has 16 residues. Trimming removed 5 bases at V and 7 bases at J, with 20 bases between. Germline CDR1 is SEHNR and CDR2 is FQNEAQ (reference sequence). In nucleotides, the CDR3 is TGTGCCAGCAGCATAAAGACACACCCAATGCCTGAAAAACTGTTTTTT. This encodes CASSIKTHPMPEKLFF.

The CDR3: CASSSYGLAGGQSGELFF. CDR3 DNA sequence: TGTGCCAGCAGCTCTTACGGACTAGCGGGGGGGCAGAGCGGGGAGCTGTTTTTT. This chain links TRBV5-4 with TRBJ2-2; TRBD2 matches 15 bases. The CDR3 has 18 residues. The germline gives CDR1 SGHNT, CDR2 YYREEE (reference sequence). Unmatched junction bases numbered 10, after V lost 3 bases and J lost 7 bases. The whole variable domain, remainder taken from reference TRBV5-4 and TRBJ2-2, is ETGVTQSPTHLIKTRGQQVTLRCSSQSGHNTVSWYQQALGQGPQFIFQYYREEENGRGNFPPRFSGLQFPNYSSELNVNALELDDSALYLCASSSYGLAGGQSGELFFGEGSRLTVL.

The chain carries TRBV6-1 and TRBJ2-3; 10 bases map to TRBD2. The CDR3 extends over 15 amino acids. Germline V lookup: CDR1 MNHNS, CDR2 SASEGT. The junction had 5 bases not matched to a gene; V was cut back by 2 bases and J by 6 bases. CDR3 DNA sequence: TGTGCCAGCAGTGAACGTAGCGGGAGGATGGATACGCAGTATTTT. Residues: CASSERSGRMDTQYF.

This chain uses TRBV5-6 with TRBJ2-5; no clear D gene. The CDR3 extends over 11 amino acids. Trimming shortened V by 5 bases and J by 5 bases, and 7 bases separated the two germline ends. Germline V gene data show CDR1 as SGHDT and CDR2 as YYEEEE. CDR3 sequence reads: CASSFGETQYF. In DNA form, the CDR3 reads TGTGCCAGCAGTTTCGGGGAGACCCAGTACTTC.

The chain uses TRBV5-1 and TRBJ1-1, with 8 nucleotides matching TRBD1. The CDR3 runs to 14 residues. J lost 10 bases, V lost 0 bases, and 8 bases had no gene match. Germline lookup yields CDR1 SGHRS and CDR2 YFSETQ. CDR3 bases: TGCGCCAGCAGCTTGGACGGAACAGGACAGGGAGCTTTCTTT. As protein: CASSLDGTGQGAFF.

The gene calls are TRBV9 and TRBJ2-2; unclear D gene. The germline V gene encodes CDR1 SGDLS and CDR2 YYNGEE. This CDR3 is built from 13 residues. With 0 bases removed from V and 8 bases from J, the gap between germline ends came to 8 bases. The CDR3 loop reads CASSVGAGGELFF. CDR3 nucleotides: TGTGCCAGCAGCGTAGGGGCTGGGGGGGAGCTGTTTTTT. Supplemented by reference TRBV9 and TRBJ2-2, the full variable domain reads DSGVTQTPKHLITATGQRVTLRCSPRSGDLSVYWYQQSLDQGLQFLIQYYNGEERAKGNILERFSAQQFPDLHSELNLSSLELGDSALYFCASSVGAGGELFFGEGSRLTVL.

V gene TRBV2 combines with J gene TRBJ2-1; 8 bases map to TRBD2. The CDR3 extends over 14 amino acids. CDR1 and CDR2 (germline): SNHLY, FYNNEI. J gave up 2 bases and V 4 bases, and 1 base lay outside the gene matches. The CDR3 sequence is CASSAGGPYNEQFF. The CDR3 coding sequence is TGTGCCAGCAGTGCGGGGGGGCCCTACAATGAGCAGTTCTTC.

The rearrangement joins TRBV11-2 to TRBJ1-2, with D unclear. Per germline, CDR1 SGHAT and CDR2 FQNNGV. Deletions cut 1 base from V and 5 bases from J, with 8 bases between. This CDR3 region has 13 residues. The CDR3 reads CASSLGADYGYTF. DNA for the CDR3: TGTGCCAGCAGCTTAGGAGCCGATTATGGCTACACCTTC.

This CDR3 reads CASSRDRSEQYF. CDR3 nucleotide sequence: TGTGCCAGCAGCCGGGACAGATCCGAGCAGTACTTC. The chain recombines TRBV5-6 with TRBJ2-7; 7 nucleotides agree with TRBD1. The CDR3 sequence is 12 residues long. J lost 6 bases, V lost 4 bases, and 4 bases had no gene match. Germline CDR1 reads SGHDT; CDR2 reads YYEEEE.

Details on this clone: Compared with germline, one end of the junction differs, possibly owing to a read error. The chain joins TRBV7-6 to TRBJ1-6; the match to TRBD1 covers 7 bases. Germline CDR1 is SGHVS and CDR2 is FNYEAQ. This CDR3 has 14 residues. The CDR3 sequence: CASSWGQQNSPPHF. The CDR3, as DNA: TGTGCCAGCAGCTGGGGACAGCAAAATTCACCCCCCCACTTT.

The chain uses TRBV2 and TRBJ2-7; D is uncertain. Germline V gene sequence: CDR1 SNHLY, CDR2 FYNNEI. V lost 3 bases, J lost 0 bases, and 3 bases lay in between. The CDR3 is 12 amino acids. CDR3: CASSDNSYEQYF. The CDR3 region has the DNA TGTGCCAGCAGTGACAACTCCTACGAGCAGTACTTC.

Comments on this clone: The same CDR3 can be traced to other DNA sequences in this sample. The chain carries TRBV27 and TRBJ2-7; 9 nucleotides line up with TRBD1. V shed 3 bases, J shed 6 bases, and the junction held 3 bases outside the gene matches. Per the germline V gene, CDR1 is MNHEY and CDR2 is SMNVEV (reference sequence). The CDR3 is 13 amino acids. The CDR3 loop reads CASSLDRGSEQYF. CDR3 nucleotides: TGTGCCAGCAGTTTGGACAGGGGTTCCGAGCAGTACTTC.

The CDR3 sequence is CASSERRRGWAADTQYF. The CDR3 DNA is TGTGCCAGCAGTGAAAGGAGGCGGGGATGGGCTGCAGATACGCAGTATTTT. The V call is TRBV2, the J call TRBJ2-3, with D tentatively TRBD2 (6 bases). The CDR3 has 17 residues. Trimming left V 2 bases short and J 4 bases short, with 19 bases between. CDR1 is SNHLY, CDR2 FYNNEI, per germline.

The chain carries TRBV7-2 and TRBJ2-3; 9 positions agree with TRBD2. V shed 2 bases and J 3 bases; nucleotides not matched to a gene: 12. From germline, CDR1 is SGHTA and CDR2 FQGNSA. The CDR3 has 18 amino acids. CDR3 loop: CASSLKVALAGRTDTQYF. As DNA, the CDR3 is TGTGCCAGCAGCTTAAAGGTGGCCCTAGCGGGGAGGACAGATACGCAGTATTTT. Full variable domain (missing parts from reference TRBV7-2 and TRBJ2-3): GAGVSQSPSNKVTEKGKDVELRCDPISGHTALYWYRQSLGQGLEFLIYFQGNSAPDKSGLPSDRFSAERTGGSVSTLTIQRTQQEDSAVYLCASSLKVALAGRTDTQYFGPGTRLTVL.

This chain connects TRBV19 to TRBJ2-4; D may be TRBD1 (6 bases). The length of the CDR3 is 15 residues. V lost 4 bases to trimming and J lost 3 bases, with 13 bases between them. Germline V CDR1 and CDR2: LNHDA, SQIVND (reference sequence). The CDR3 DNA sequence: TGTGCCAGTAGTACCCAGGGGATCGGCAAAAACATTCAGTACTTC. It codes for CASSTQGIGKNIQYF.

V is TRBV27 and J is TRBJ2-1, with D unresolved. Trimming stripped 5 bases from V and 2 bases from J, with 13 bases between. CDR1 MNHEY and CDR2 SMNVEV come from the germline V gene (reference sequence). The CDR3 length is 15 residues. DNA of the CDR3: TGTGCCAGCAGTGGCGGCCACACCCCCTACAATGAGCAGTTCTTC. This gives the protein CASSGGHTPYNEQFF.

There are a few counts of this clone. The chain has TRBV19 and TRBJ2-7; D perhaps matches TRBD2 (6 bases). CDR3 length: 15 amino acids. Per germline, CDR1 LNHDA and CDR2 SQIVND (reference sequence). V dropped 3 bases and J dropped 6 bases, with 18 bases sitting between them. The CDR3 DNA reads as TGTGCCAGTAGTATCTCGTTGTCTGGGACTTCCGAGCAGTACTTC. Its protein is CASSISLSGTSEQYF.

The chain uses TRBV18 and TRBJ2-5; 9 bases agree with TRBD1. Germline V lookup: CDR1 KGHSH, CDR2 LQKENI. Trimming at V came to 2 bases and at J to 1 base, leaving 2 bases not matched to a gene. There are 15 residues in the CDR3. This chain's CDR3 is CASSPTQGAQETQYF. The CDR3 DNA reads as TGTGCCAGCTCACCAACACAGGGGGCCCAAGAGACCCAGTACTTC.